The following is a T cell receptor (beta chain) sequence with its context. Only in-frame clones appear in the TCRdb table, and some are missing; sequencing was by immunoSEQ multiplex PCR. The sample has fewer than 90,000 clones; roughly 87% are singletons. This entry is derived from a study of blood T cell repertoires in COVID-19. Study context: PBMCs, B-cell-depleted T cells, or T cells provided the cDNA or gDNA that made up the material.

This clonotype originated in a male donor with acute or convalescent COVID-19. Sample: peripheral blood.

CDR3: CASTGRSPGQGNTEAFF. CDR3 nucleotide sequence: TGTGCCAGCACTGGTCGGTCCCCGGGACAGGGAAACACTGAAGCTTTCTTT. The chain is built from TRBV2 and TRBJ1-1; TRBD1 agrees at 9 bases. The J segment lost 2 bases and the V segment lost 7 bases, leaving 14 bases of the junction unmatched. This CDR3 has 17 residues. Germline V gene lookup returns CDR1 SNHLY and CDR2 FYNNEI.